This T cell receptor beta chain emerged from a study of blood T cell repertoires in COVID-19. The ends lost 7 bases at V and 7 bases at J; junction bases unmatched: 9. Per germline, CDR1 SNHLY and CDR2 FYNNEI. CDR3 size: 14 residues. Measured with immunoSEQ multiplex PCR; TCRdb has only the in-frame clones, and not every one. Among 250,000 to 300,000 clones listed, around 89% were seen once. The sample comprised peripheral blood. The clonotype comes from a middle-aged man with acute or convalescent COVID-19. This chain uses TRBV2 with TRBJ1-2, with 10 bases aligning to TRBD1. The CDR3 DNA reads TGTGCCAGCAAACTGGACAGGGGGTTGGCTGGCTACACCTTC. This gives the protein CASKLDRGLAGYTF.